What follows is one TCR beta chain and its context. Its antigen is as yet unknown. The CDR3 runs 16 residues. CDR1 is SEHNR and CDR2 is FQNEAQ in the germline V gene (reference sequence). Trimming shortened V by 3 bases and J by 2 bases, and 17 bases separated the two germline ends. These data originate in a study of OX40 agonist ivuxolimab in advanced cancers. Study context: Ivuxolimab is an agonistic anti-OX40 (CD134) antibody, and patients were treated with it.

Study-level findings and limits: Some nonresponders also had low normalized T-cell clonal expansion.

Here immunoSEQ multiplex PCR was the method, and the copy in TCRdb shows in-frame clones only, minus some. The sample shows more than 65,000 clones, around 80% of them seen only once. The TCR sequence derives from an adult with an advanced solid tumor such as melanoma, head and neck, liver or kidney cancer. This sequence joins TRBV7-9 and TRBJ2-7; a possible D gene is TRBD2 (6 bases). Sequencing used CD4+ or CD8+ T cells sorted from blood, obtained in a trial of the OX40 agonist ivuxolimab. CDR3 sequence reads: CASSLRAATRAYEQYF. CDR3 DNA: TGTGCCAGCAGCTTGCGCGCTGCGACTAGAGCCTACGAGCAGTACTTC.